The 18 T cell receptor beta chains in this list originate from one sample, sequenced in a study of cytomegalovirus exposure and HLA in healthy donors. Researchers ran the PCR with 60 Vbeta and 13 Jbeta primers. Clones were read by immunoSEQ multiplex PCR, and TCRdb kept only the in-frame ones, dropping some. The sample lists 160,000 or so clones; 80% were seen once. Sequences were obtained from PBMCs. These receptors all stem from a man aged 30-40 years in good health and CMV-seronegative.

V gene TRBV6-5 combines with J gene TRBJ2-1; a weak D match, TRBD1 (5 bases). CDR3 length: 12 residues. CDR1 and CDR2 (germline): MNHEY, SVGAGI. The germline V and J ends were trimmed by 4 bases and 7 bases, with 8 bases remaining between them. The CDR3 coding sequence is TGTGCCAGCAGTTCAGGACAAAATGAGCAGTTCTTC. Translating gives CASSSGQNEQFF.

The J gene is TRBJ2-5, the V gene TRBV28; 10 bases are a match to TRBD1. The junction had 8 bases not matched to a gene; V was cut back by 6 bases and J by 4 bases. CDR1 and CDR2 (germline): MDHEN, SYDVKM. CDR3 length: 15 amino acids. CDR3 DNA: TGTGCCAGCAGCCCGGACAGGGGGACGAGAGAGACCCAGTACTTC. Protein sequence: CASSPDRGTRETQYF.

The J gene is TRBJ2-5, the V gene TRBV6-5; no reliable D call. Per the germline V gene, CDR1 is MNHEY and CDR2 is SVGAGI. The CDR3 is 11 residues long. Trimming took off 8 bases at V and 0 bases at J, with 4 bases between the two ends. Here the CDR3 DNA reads TGTGCCAGCGGAGACCAAGAGACCCAGTACTTC. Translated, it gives CASGDQETQYF.

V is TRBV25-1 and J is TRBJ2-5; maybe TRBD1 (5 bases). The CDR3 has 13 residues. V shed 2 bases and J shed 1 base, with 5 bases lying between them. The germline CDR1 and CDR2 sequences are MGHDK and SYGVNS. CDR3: CASSEGAQETQYF. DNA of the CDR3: TGTGCCAGCAGTGAAGGGGCCCAAGAGACCCAGTACTTC.

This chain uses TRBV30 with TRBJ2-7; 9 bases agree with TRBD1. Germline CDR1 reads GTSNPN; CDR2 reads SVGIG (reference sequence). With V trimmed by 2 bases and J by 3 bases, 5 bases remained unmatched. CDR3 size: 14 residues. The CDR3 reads CAWSPPGQGYEQYF. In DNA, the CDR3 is TGTGCCTGGAGTCCACCGGGACAGGGCTACGAGCAGTACTTC.

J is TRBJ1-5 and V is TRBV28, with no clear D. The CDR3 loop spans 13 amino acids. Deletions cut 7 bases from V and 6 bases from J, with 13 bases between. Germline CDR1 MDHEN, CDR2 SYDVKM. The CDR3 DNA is TGTGCCAGCAAGGTCCACCGGGGTCAGCCCCAGCATTTT. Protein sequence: CASKVHRGQPQHF. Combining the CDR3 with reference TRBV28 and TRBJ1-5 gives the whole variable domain DVKVTQSSRYLVKRTGEKVFLECVQDMDHENMFWYRQDPGLGLRLIYFSYDVKMKEKGDIPEGYSVSREKKERFSLILESASTNQTSMYLCASKVHRGQPQHFGDGTRLSIL.

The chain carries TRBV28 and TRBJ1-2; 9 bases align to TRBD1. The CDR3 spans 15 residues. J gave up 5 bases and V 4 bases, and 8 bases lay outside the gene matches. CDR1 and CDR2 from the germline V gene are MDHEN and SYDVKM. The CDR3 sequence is CASSSLTGGGYGYTF. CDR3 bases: TGTGCCAGCAGTTCCCTCACAGGGGGCGGATATGGCTACACCTTC.

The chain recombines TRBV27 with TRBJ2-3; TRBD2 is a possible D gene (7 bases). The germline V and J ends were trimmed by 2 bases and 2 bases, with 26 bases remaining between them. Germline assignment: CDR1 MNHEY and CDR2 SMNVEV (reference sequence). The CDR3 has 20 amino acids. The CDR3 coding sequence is TGTGCCAGCAGTTTAATGGGAGGGGGGGTCGGTCCGAGCCACACAGATACGCAGTATTTT. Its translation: CASSLMGGGVGPSHTDTQYF.

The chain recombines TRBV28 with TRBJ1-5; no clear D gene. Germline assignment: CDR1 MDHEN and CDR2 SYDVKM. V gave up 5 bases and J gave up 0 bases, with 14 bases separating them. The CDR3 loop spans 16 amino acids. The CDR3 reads CASSPRLEYSNQPQHF. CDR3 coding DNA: TGTGCCAGCAGTCCCCGATTAGAGTATAGCAATCAGCCCCAGCATTTT. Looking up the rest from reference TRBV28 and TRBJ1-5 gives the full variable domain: DVKVTQSSRYLVKRTGEKVFLECVQDMDHENMFWYRQDPGLGLRLIYFSYDVKMKEKGDIPEGYSVSREKKERFSLILESASTNQTSMYLCASSPRLEYSNQPQHFGDGTRLSIL.

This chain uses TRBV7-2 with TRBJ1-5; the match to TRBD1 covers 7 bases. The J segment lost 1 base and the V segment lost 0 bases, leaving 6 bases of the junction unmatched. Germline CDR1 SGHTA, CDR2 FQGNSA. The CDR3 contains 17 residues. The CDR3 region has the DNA TGTGCCAGCAGCTTAGCCGGGACAGTTCGGAGCAATCAGCCCCAGCATTTT. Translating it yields CASSLAGTVRSNQPQHF. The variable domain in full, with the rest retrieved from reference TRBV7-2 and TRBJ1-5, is GAGVSQSPSNKVTEKGKDVELRCDPISGHTALYWYRQSLGQGLEFLIYFQGNSAPDKSGLPSDRFSAERTGGSVSTLTIQRTQQEDSAVYLCASSLAGTVRSNQPQHFGDGTRLSIL.

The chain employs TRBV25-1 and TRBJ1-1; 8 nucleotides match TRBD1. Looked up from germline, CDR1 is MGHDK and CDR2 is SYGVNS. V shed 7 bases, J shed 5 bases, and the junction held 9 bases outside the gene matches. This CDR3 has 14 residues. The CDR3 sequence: CASNFQGAGTEAFF. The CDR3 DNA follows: TGTGCCAGCAACTTCCAGGGGGCTGGAACTGAAGCTTTCTTT. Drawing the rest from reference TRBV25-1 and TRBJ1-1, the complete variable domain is EADIYQTPRYLVIGTGKKITLECSQTMGHDKMYWYQQDPGMELHLIHYSYGVNSTEKGDLSSESTVSRIRTEHFPLTLESARPSHTSQYLCASNFQGAGTEAFFGQGTRLTVV.

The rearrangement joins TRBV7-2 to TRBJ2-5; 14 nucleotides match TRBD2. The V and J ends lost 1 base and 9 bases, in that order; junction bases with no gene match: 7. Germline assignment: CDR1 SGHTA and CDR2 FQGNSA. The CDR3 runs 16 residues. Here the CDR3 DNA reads TGTGCCAGCAGCTTAGAAGGGACTAGCGGGAGTCGGGCCCAGTACTTC. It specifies CASSLEGTSGSRAQYF.

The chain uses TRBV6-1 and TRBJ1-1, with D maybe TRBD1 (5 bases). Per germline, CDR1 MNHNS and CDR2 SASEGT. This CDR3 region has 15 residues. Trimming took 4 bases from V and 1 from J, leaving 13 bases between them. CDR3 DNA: TGTGCCAGCAGTGTTCTTCGGACACAGAACACTGAAGCTTTCTTT. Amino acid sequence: CASSVLRTQNTEAFF.

CDR3 region: CASSIRGLAVEGEQYF. The DNA of the CDR3 is TGTGCCAGTAGTATTCGCGGACTAGCGGTGGAGGGCGAGCAGTACTTC. The chain links TRBV19 to TRBJ2-7, with 10 bases fitting TRBD2. Looked up from germline, CDR1 is LNHDA and CDR2 is SQIVND (reference sequence). J lost 6 bases, V lost 3 bases, and 11 bases had no gene match. This CDR3 spans 16 amino acids. Drawing the rest from reference TRBV19 and TRBJ2-7, the complete variable domain is DGGITQSPKYLFRKEGQNVTLSCEQNLNHDAMYWYRQDPGQGLRLIYYSQIVNDFQKGDIAEGYSVSREKKESFPLTVTSAQKNPTAFYLCASSIRGLAVEGEQYFGPGTRLTVT.

The DNA of the CDR3 is TGTGCCAGCAGTTTGAACGGGGATCCCTACAATGAGCAGTTCTTC. The encoded protein is CASSLNGDPYNEQFF. The chain links TRBV28 to TRBJ2-1, with D possibly matching TRBD2 (5 bases). In germline, CDR1 is MDHEN, CDR2 SYDVKM. The length of the CDR3 is 15 residues. With 3 bases removed from V and 2 bases from J, the gap between germline ends came to 11 bases.

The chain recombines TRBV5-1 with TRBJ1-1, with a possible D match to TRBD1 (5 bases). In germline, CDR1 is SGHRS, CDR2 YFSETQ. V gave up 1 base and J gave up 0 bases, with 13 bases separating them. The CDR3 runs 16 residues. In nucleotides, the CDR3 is TGCGCCAGCAGCTTGAAAGGGGAGGGGATGAACACTGAAGCTTTCTTT. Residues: CASSLKGEGMNTEAFF.

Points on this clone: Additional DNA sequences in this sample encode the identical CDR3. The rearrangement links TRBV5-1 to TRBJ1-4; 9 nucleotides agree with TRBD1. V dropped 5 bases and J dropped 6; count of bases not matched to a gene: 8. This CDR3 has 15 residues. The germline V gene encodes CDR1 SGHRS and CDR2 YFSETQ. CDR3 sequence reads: CASRPGTGLYEKLFF. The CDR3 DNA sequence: TGCGCCAGCAGACCCGGGACAGGGCTATATGAAAAACTGTTTTTT.

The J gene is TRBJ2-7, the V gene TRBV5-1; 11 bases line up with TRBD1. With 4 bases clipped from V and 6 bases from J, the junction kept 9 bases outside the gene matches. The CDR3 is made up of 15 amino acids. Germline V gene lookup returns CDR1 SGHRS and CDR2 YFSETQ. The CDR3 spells CASSQGQGALREQYF. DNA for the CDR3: TGCGCCAGCAGCCAAGGACAGGGGGCGCTTCGCGAGCAGTACTTC.